What follows are 9 T cell receptor beta chains derived from one specimen sequenced in a study of blood T cell repertoires in COVID-19. Here immunoSEQ multiplex PCR was the method, and the copy in TCRdb shows in-frame clones only, minus some. Of 280,000 or so clones listed, over 75% are singletons. Sequenced material: peripheral blood. The receptors were gathered from a man younger than 35 with active or convalescent COVID-19.

V gene TRBV9 combines with J gene TRBJ1-2; possibly TRBD1 for D (5 bases). V lost 0 bases and J 5 bases, leaving 11 bases between the germline ends. This CDR3 is 14 amino acids long. Germline values: CDR1 SGDLS, CDR2 YYNGEE. CDR3 DNA: TGTGCCAGCAGCGTAGCGGTAGGGGATTATGGCTACACCTTC. As protein: CASSVAVGDYGYTF. Using reference TRBV9 and TRBJ1-2 for the parts outside the CDR3, the full variable domain is DSGVTQTPKHLITATGQRVTLRCSPRSGDLSVYWYQQSLDQGLQFLIQYYNGEERAKGNILERFSAQQFPDLHSELNLSSLELGDSALYFCASSVAVGDYGYTFGSGTRLTVV.

The chain links TRBV5-4 to TRBJ2-3; 7 bases align to TRBD1. The V gene's germline CDR1 is SGHNT and CDR2 YYREEE (reference sequence). This CDR3 comprises 16 residues. Losses at the gene ends were 0 bases for V and 0 bases for J; bases not matched to a gene: 4. CDR3 sequence (DNA): TGTGCCAGCAGCTTGGGGGACAGAGTTAGCACAGATACGCAGTATTTT. Its translation is CASSLGDRVSTDTQYF. The full variable domain, its missing parts supplied by reference TRBV5-4 and TRBJ2-3, is ETGVTQSPTHLIKTRGQQVTLRCSSQSGHNTVSWYQQALGQGPQFIFQYYREEENGRGNFPPRFSGLQFPNYSSELNVNALELDDSALYLCASSLGDRVSTDTQYFGPGTRLTVL.

The chain has TRBV27 and TRBJ1-2; perhaps TRBD1 as D (6 bases). The CDR3 has 12 amino acids. Germline V lookup: CDR1 MNHEY, CDR2 SMNVEV (reference sequence). Trimming left V 6 bases short and J 7 bases short, with 12 bases between. CDR3: CASRGAGVGYTF. CDR3 coding DNA: TGTGCCAGCAGGGGGGCGGGGGTTGGCTACACCTTC.

The chain combines TRBV7-6 with TRBJ2-7; 7 bases map to TRBD1. Losses at the gene ends were 4 bases for V and 6 bases for J; bases not matched to a gene: 12. Looked up from germline, CDR1 is SGHVS and CDR2 is FNYEAQ. This CDR3 contains 15 residues. The CDR3 DNA reads TGTGCCAGCAGCTCCCACCCGAGGGGGCAGGGCGAGCAGTACTTC. Amino acids: CASSSHPRGQGEQYF.

The chain uses TRBV5-1 and TRBJ1-3; 11 bases fit TRBD1. This CDR3 has 16 amino acids. CDR1 is SGHRS and CDR2 is YFSETQ in the germline V gene. V shed 4 bases and J 3 bases; nucleotides not matched to a gene: 6. Written as DNA, the CDR3 is TGCGCCAGCAGCCGAGGACAGGGGGCGCGTGGAAACACCATATATTTT. It yields the protein CASSRGQGARGNTIYF.

This clone was found once. This sequence joins TRBV6-5 and TRBJ2-7; no reliable D call. The germline gives CDR1 MNHEY, CDR2 SVGAGI. The CDR3 runs to 11 residues. The CDR3 bases are TGTGCTGGCCGGAGCTCCTACGAGCAGTACTTC. Translated: CAGRSSYEQYF.

The chain recombines TRBV19 with TRBJ1-1; the D gene is possibly TRBD1 (6 bases). CDR3 length equals 14 residues. Germline V lookup: CDR1 LNHDA, CDR2 SQIVND (reference sequence). Trimming shortened V by 0 bases and J by 6 bases, and 11 bases separated the two germline ends. The CDR3 here is CASSIDAGVAEAFF. DNA for the CDR3: TGTGCCAGTAGTATAGATGCAGGGGTGGCTGAAGCTTTCTTT.

In its sample, this clone was seen once. The rearrangement joins TRBV3-1 (or the pseudogene TRBV3-2) to TRBJ1-6, with a tentative D call TRBD1 (6 bases). The CDR3 spans 15 residues. Trimming stripped 2 bases from V and 1 base from J, with 6 bases between. CDR1 is LGHDT, CDR2 YNNKEL, per germline (reference sequence). Here the CDR3 reads CASSQTGSYNSPLHF. Here the CDR3 DNA reads TGTGCCAGCAGCCAAACAGGGTCCTATAATTCACCCCTCCACTTT.

The chain joins TRBV21-1 to TRBJ2-3; whether TRBD2, the table's D call, matches the DNA was not checked. TRBV21-1 is assigned pseudogene status. The CDR3 runs to 16 residues. The CDR3 DNA reads as TGTGCCAGCAGCAAAAGGGGGGGCAGATTTACAGATACGCAGTATTTT. It is translated as CASSKRGGRFTDTQYF.